This TCR beta chain comes out of a study of blood T cell repertoires in COVID-19 (dated by TCRdb to between 2020 and 2021). In terms of the full investigation: Samples covering the acute and convalescent phases of COVID-19 were provided by collaborators in the United States, Italy and Spain. The samples were drawn from two sources: the first 160 participants of the ongoing ImmuneRACE study, and some 1,300 subjects contributed by 6 global collaborators. A de-identified subject ID, COVID-19 status, age in years and sex were almost always included in the sample metadata. The prospective study material was composed of cDNA or gDNA derived from T cells, B-cell-depleted T cells, or PBMCs. Deeply sampled blood TCRbeta repertoires from subjects exposed to, actively infected with, or recovered from COVID-19 were included in the dataset. The repertoires were released in a freely available public database meant as a resource for research on the immune response to SARS-CoV-2. HLA class I and class II types, where available, came from metadata supplied by the sample provider rather than from assay-based typing.

Summary of the overall study and its limitations: The amount of clinical and demographic metadata varied by source and participant and was provided uncurated.

Each collaborating institution followed its own protocols to collect whole blood in K2EDTA tubes. Collaborator samples were shipped for TCRbeta analysis as frozen whole blood, isolated PBMCs, or DNA extracted from either sample type. Turning to this clone: Its antigen is still unknown. Base qualities were left out, and no much larger clone turns up one base away.

TCRbeta CDR3 regions were amplified from genomic DNA using the immunoSEQ Assay, a bias-controlled multiplex PCR. Regarding the original processing steps: The number of nucleated cells in each sample was estimated by amplification of reference gene primers within the assay. Sequence reads were collapsed and filtered to measure the absolute abundance of every unique TCRbeta CDR3 rearrangement. For each sample, productive Simpson clonality was calculated as the square root of Simpson's diversity index over productive rearrangements. TCRdb took over this immuneACCESS table, retaining in-frame rearrangements with V and J assigned. Such tables are incomplete; in checked studies, under half of the missing clones stem from an unresolved V gene, and the remainder is unexplained. The V and J calls and the clone size are those of that table, but D and trimming were determined from the DNA. The sample profile shows 90,000 to 150,000 clones; less than 90% of them were found once. Approximately 11% of the sample is taken by the ten largest.

Its CDR3 holds 15 amino acids, cysteine through phenylalanine. Just the 45-base CDR3 DNA is kept, in frame starting at base 1. Germline trimming amounts to 1 base on V and 6 bases on J, with 8 as the count of junction bases outside the gene matches. CDR1 and CDR2, looked up from the germline V gene, are KGHSH and LQKENI. The source of this sequence is a man aged 80 or over with acute or convalescent COVID-19. Recombination linked TRBV18 to TRBJ1-2, with 7 bases aligning to TRBD1. Material: peripheral blood. The DNA reads as follows: TGTGCCAGCTCACCACGTACTACAGGGGAGGATGGCTACACCTTC. The resulting protein is CASSPRTTGEDGYTF.